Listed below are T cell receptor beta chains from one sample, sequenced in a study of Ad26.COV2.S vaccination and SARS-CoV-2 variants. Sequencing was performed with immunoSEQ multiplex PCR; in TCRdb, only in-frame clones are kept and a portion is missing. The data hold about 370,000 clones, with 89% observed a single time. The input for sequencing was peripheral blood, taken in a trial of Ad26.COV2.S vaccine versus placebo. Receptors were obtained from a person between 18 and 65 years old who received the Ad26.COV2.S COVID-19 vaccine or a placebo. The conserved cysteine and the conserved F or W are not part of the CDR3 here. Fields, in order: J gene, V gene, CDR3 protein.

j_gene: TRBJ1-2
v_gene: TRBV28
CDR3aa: ASSFSGSGYT

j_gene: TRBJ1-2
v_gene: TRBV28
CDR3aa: ASSLRQGRIYGYT

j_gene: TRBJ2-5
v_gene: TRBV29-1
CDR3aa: SSGAGTGERKTQY

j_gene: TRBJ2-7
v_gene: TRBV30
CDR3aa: AWSGETGTRKSYEQY

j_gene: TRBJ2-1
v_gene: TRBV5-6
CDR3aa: ASRRAGSSYNEQF

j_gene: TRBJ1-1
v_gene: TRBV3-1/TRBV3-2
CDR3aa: ASSPLRQAEAF

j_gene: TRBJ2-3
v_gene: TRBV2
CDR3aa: ASSVEGVVRVATQY

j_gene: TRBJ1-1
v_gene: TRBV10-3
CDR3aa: AISDSEQNTEAF

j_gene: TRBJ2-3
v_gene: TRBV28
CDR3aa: ASSALRLGTDTQY

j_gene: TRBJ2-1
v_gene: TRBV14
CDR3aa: ASSPRRNSDNEQF

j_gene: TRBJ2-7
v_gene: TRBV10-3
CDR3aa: AISILAGKGYEQY

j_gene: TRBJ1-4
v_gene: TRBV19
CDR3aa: ASSPRRLDGSNEKLF

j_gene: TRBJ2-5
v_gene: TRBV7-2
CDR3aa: ASSLALGRRQETQY

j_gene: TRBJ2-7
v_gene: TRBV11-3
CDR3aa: ASTGADEQY

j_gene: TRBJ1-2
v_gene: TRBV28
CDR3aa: ASSSPSFTGGYT

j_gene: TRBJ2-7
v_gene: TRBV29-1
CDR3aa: SVGLGSYEQY

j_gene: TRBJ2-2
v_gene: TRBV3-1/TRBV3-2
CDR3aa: ASSQVRPGELF

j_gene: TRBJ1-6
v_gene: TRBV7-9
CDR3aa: ASIRDSYNSPLH

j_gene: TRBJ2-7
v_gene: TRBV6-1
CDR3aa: ASSELAEYEQY

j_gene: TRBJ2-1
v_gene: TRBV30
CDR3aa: AWSVRLAGANEQF

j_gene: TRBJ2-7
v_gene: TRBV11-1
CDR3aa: ASSLGTDVSEQY

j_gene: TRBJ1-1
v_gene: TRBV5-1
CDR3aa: ASSLGRGRGDTEAF

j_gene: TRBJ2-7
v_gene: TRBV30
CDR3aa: AWSFGGASYEQY

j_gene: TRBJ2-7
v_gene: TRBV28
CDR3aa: ASSSFAGQLGREQY

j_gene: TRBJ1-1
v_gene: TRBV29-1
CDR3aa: SVEPGPLNTEAF

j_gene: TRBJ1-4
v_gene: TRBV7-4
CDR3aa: ASSLDGSQTNCF

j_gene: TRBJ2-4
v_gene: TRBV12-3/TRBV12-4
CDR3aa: ASSLGPLIQY

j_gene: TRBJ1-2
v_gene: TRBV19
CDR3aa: ASSIGRANYGYT

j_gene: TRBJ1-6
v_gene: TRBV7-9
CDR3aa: ASSPATRGQYNSPLH

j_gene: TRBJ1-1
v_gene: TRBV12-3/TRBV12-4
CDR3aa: ASTRASNTEAF

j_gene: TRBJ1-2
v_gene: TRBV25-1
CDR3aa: ASSIGPNYGYT

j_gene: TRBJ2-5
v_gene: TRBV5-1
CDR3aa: ASSPITSGGVETQY

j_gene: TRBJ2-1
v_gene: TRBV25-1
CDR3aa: ASSGGTGSYNEQF

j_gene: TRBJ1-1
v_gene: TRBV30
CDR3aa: ARTTDRNTEAF

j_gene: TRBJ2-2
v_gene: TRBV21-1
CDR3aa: ASSIPGQGVTGELF

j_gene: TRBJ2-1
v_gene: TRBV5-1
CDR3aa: ASVERTSRGGEQF

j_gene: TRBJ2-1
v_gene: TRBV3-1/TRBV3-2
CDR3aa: ASSLDRRGNEQF

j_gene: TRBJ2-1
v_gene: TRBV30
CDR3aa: AWSVLGLGGQF

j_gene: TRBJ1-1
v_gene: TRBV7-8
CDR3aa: ASSPPAPQAF

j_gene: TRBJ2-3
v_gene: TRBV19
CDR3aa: ASRPGLYTDTQY

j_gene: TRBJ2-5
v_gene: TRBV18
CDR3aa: ASSRSRGETQY

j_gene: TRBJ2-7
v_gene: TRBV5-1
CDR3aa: ASRQGPYEQY

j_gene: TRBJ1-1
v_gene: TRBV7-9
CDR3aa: ASSAQGGAEAF

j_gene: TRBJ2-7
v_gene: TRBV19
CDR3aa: ASSVSGAGQY

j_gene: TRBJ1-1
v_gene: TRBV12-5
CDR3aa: AAAELRGLGTEAF